One and the same sample provided the 8 T cell receptor beta chains below, sequenced in a study of neurological immune-mediated disorders. TCRdb re-called the 5' RACE reads through MiXCR, storing one row per CDR3 protein. The sample holds 30,000 to 40,000 distinct CDR3 sequences, less than 5% seen once. Material: PBMCs. These receptors were obtained from a man younger than 45 with multiple sclerosis.

This clonotype was seen many times. The chain employs TRBV6-6 and TRBJ1-1; D might be TRBD1 (6 bases). Germline CDR1 and CDR2: MNHNY and SVGAGI (reference sequence). The CDR3 has 14 residues. V gave up 0 bases and J gave up 5 bases, with 10 bases separating them. The CDR3 DNA sequence: TGTGCCAGCAGTTACTCAGGGGGTAAGACTGAAGCTTTCTTT. Its translation: CASSYSGGKTEAFF.

This clonotype has at least ten counts. This chain links TRBV5-1 with TRBJ2-3; tentative D call: TRBD1 (6 bases). Trimming cost V 2 bases and J 3 bases, with 10 bases left between them. CDR3 size: 14 residues. Germline V gene sequence: CDR1 SGHRS, CDR2 YFSETQ. As DNA, the CDR3 is TGCGCCAGCAGCTTAGACAGGAGAACAGATACGCAGTATTTT. Translation: CASSLDRRTDTQYF.

In its sample, this clonotype was seen many times. The chain has TRBV4-1 and TRBJ2-2; D remains unclear. The CDR3 spans 15 residues. Deletions cut 0 bases from V and 4 bases from J, with 9 bases between. Germline loops: CDR1 MGHRA, CDR2 YSYEKL. CDR3 nucleotides: TGCGCCAGCAGCCAAGAGGCCAGTACCACCGGGGAGCTGTTTTTT. Translated: CASSQEASTTGELFF.

V is TRBV7-9 and J is TRBJ2-5, with 7 positions matching TRBD1. Per germline, CDR1 SEHNR and CDR2 FQNEAQ (reference sequence). V shed 5 bases, J shed 3 bases, and the junction held 6 bases outside the gene matches. This CDR3 has 14 amino acids. The CDR3 DNA reads as TGTGCCAGCAGCCGGGACAGAAAAAAAGAGACCCAGTACTTC. It specifies CASSRDRKKETQYF.

Worth noting for this clonotype: Given a much more abundant clone one base away, this may be a read error. J is TRBJ1-2 and V is TRBV20-1; TRBD1 matches 8 bases. The V gene end was trimmed by 0 bases and the J gene end by 8 bases; junction bases not matched to a gene: 5. The CDR3 consists of 13 residues. Per germline, CDR1 DFQATT and CDR2 SNEGSKA (reference sequence). CDR3 DNA sequence: TGCAGTGCTAGAGACCGGACAGGGAAAGGCTACACCTTC. Protein sequence: CSARDRTGKGYTF.

In its sample, this clonotype was seen many times. The rearrangement joins TRBV29-1 to TRBJ2-1; 7 bases fit TRBD1. V lost 8 bases, J lost 7 bases, and 2 bases stayed unmatched. The CDR3 extends over 10 amino acids. Germline CDR1 reads SQVTM; CDR2 reads ANQGSEA. CDR3 amino acids: CSSGQNEQFF. In DNA, the CDR3 is TGCAGCTCGGGACAGAATGAGCAGTTCTTC.

This clonotype was observed many times. The V call is TRBV10-3, the J call TRBJ2-7; the D gene is possibly TRBD2 (6 bases). Per germline, CDR1 ENHRY and CDR2 SYGVKD. The CDR3 covers 14 residues. Trimming stripped 8 bases from V and 5 bases from J, with 19 bases between. In DNA, the CDR3 is TGTGCCATCGCCTCCGGGGGTTCTGGCAACGAGCAGTACTTC. As protein: CAIASGGSGNEQYF.

This clonotype appeared many times. The chain joins TRBV5-1 to TRBJ2-7, with D maybe TRBD1 (6 bases). The CDR3 is made up of 13 amino acids. V lost 4 bases to trimming and J lost 6 bases, with 14 bases between them. CDR1 and CDR2 (germline): SGHRS, YFSETQ. In DNA form, the CDR3 reads TGCGCCAGCAGCGACCACCAGGGGAGCGAGCAGTACTTC. Its translation is CASSDHQGSEQYF.